This TCR beta chain came from a study of blood T cell repertoires in COVID-19. Overall study: The samples span acute and convalescent COVID-19 from the United States, Italy and Spain. PBMCs, B-cell-depleted T cells, or T cells were the source of the cDNA or gDNA that made up the material.

Seattle researchers signed up patients amid active infection and tracked them longitudinally. Original data processing: Reference gene primer amplification gave nucleated cell count estimates. Only in-frame clones appear in the TCRdb table, and some are missing; sequencing was by immunoSEQ multiplex PCR. Clone size and the V and J calls come from that table; the DNA yielded D and trimming. The sample consists of around 110,000 clones, 60% to 85% of them appearing once. The CDR3 is 14 residues long. Between the trimmed V and J ends, which lost 3 bases and 4 bases, there was a span of 12 bases. Germline CDR1 reads LNHDA; CDR2 reads SQIVND (reference sequence).

This sequence was found in a man of 80 years or more with COVID-19, enrolled during active disease. Sequencing input: peripheral blood. V usage is TRBV19 and J usage is TRBJ1-1; possibly TRBD1 for D (6 bases). CDR3 loop: CASSMQGQSTEAFF. For the CDR3, the DNA is TGTGCCAGTAGTATGCAGGGGCAGAGCACTGAAGCTTTCTTT.